This T cell receptor (beta chain) was captured by sequencing in a study of blood T cell repertoires in COVID-19. This table comes from immunoSEQ multiplex PCR, and its TCRdb copy is limited to in-frame clones, with some not included. The sample contains 70,000 to 90,000 clones, roughly 89% of which appear only once. The CDR3 sequence is 18 residues long. The J segment lost 0 bases and the V segment lost 5 bases, leaving 14 bases of the junction unmatched. Per germline, CDR1 SEHNR and CDR2 FQNEAQ (reference sequence). The sequence was collected from a woman aged 45-65 years with acute COVID-19. Sequencing used PBMCs or T cells enriched from blood (not recorded which). The chain links TRBV7-9 to TRBJ2-3; 7 bases match TRBD2. CDR3 protein: CASSPPVGLAESTDTQYF. The DNA for the CDR3 is TGTGCCAGCAGCCCCCCCGTCGGGCTAGCGGAGAGCACAGATACGCAGTATTTT.